These 14 T cell receptor beta chains were sequenced from one sample in a study of blood T cell repertoires in COVID-19. Sequenced by immunoSEQ multiplex PCR; TCRdb stores in-frame clones only, minus some. The table lists tens of thousands of clones, 91% of them singletons. Source material: peripheral blood. These receptors were collected from a man aged 55-75 years with acute or convalescent COVID-19.

The chain is built from TRBV28 and TRBJ1-1; D gene unclear. V dropped 6 bases and J dropped 1 base, with 9 bases sitting between them. CDR1 and CDR2 from the germline V gene are MDHEN and SYDVKM. The CDR3 length is 13 residues. This CDR3 reads CASSPERNTEAFF. CDR3 coding DNA: TGTGCCAGCAGCCCTGAGAGGAACACTGAAGCTTTCTTT.

The V call is TRBV18, the J call TRBJ2-5; a possible D gene is TRBD2 (7 bases). This CDR3 contains 15 residues. V lost 1 base and J 2 bases, leaving 11 bases between the germline ends. Germline V CDR1 and CDR2: KGHSH, LQKENI. CDR3 DNA: TGTGCCAGCTCACCACAGGGGGGGTTGCAAGAGACCCAGTACTTC. Amino acid sequence: CASSPQGGLQETQYF. The full variable domain, completed using reference TRBV18 and TRBJ2-5, is NAGVMQNPRHLVRRRGQEARLRCSPMKGHSHVYWYRQLPEEGLKFMVYLQKENIIDESGMPKERFSAEFPKEGPSILRIQQVVRGDSAAYFCASSPQGGLQETQYFGPGTRLLVL.

The chain employs TRBV5-6 and TRBJ1-5; a weak D match, TRBD1 (5 bases). V was trimmed by 4 bases and J by 2 bases, leaving 7 bases between them. Germline CDR1 reads SGHDT; CDR2 reads YYEEEE. The CDR3 runs to 13 residues. CDR3 in DNA: TGTGCCAGCAGCGAACAGGGCAATCAGCCCCAGCATTTT. This sequence encodes CASSEQGNQPQHF. The full variable domain, with the rest looked up from reference TRBV5-6 and TRBJ1-5, is DAGVTQSPTHLIKTRGQQVTLRCSPKSGHDTVSWYQQALGQGPQFIFQYYEEEERQRGNFPDRFSGHQFPNYSSELNVNALLLGDSALYLCASSEQGNQPQHFGDGTRLSIL.

The V call is TRBV7-2, the J call TRBJ1-1; possibly TRBD1 for D (5 bases). Looked up from germline, CDR1 is SGHTA and CDR2 is FQGNSA. V lost 7 bases and J 3 bases, leaving 18 bases between the germline ends. The CDR3 has 15 residues. CDR3 sequence reads: CASILSPSRDTEAFF. CDR3 nucleotide sequence: TGTGCCAGCATCCTCTCCCCGAGCAGGGACACTGAAGCTTTCTTT.

J is TRBJ2-7 and V is TRBV12-3 or TRBV12-4; a possible D gene is TRBD2 (6 bases). Trimming removed 8 bases at V and 0 bases at J, with 11 bases between. The CDR3 extends over 13 amino acids. The CDR3 sequence: CASRVSGSYEQYF. CDR3 sequence (DNA): TGTGCCAGCCGTGTTAGCGGCTCCTACGAGCAGTACTTC.

This sequence joins TRBV23-1 and TRBJ1-6; TRBD1 aligns across 9 bases. TRBV23-1 is flagged as an ORF with uncertain function. The trim removed 2 bases at V and 13 bases at J, leaving 15 bases unmatched. The CDR3 covers 17 residues. In DNA form, the CDR3 reads TGCGCCAGCAGTCAACGCCACCAAGGACAGGGGAAACCGCCCCTCCACTTT. Its protein product is CASSQRHQGQGKPPLHF.

The gene calls are TRBV20-1 and TRBJ2-1; perhaps TRBD2 as D (6 bases). Germline V gene data show CDR1 as DFQATT and CDR2 as SNEGSKA (reference sequence). This CDR3 region has 11 residues. V lost 6 bases and J 10 bases, leaving 13 bases between the germline ends. In DNA form, the CDR3 reads TGCAGTGCCCCGTCGGGGGAGGAGCAGTTCTTC. Translating gives CSAPSGEEQFF.

The chain couples TRBV6-5 to TRBJ2-3; 7 nucleotides match TRBD1. The J segment lost 2 bases and the V segment lost 4 bases, leaving 9 bases of the junction unmatched. Germline V lookup: CDR1 MNHEY, CDR2 SVGAGI. This CDR3 comprises 16 residues. DNA of the CDR3: TGTGCCAGCAGTTCCACCGGGACAGAGAACACAGATACGCAGTATTTT. Protein: CASSSTGTENTDTQYF.

The gene calls are TRBV27 and TRBJ2-3, with D perhaps matching TRBD1 (5 bases). Trimming shortened V by 5 bases and J by 4 bases, and 13 bases separated the two germline ends. Germline assignment: CDR1 MNHEY and CDR2 SMNVEV (reference sequence). The CDR3 loop spans 14 amino acids. The CDR3 region has the DNA TGTGCCAGCAGTATACAGGTGGTGGCAGATACGCAGTATTTT. Amino acids: CASSIQVVADTQYF.

CDR3 bases: TGTGCCAGCAGAGCAACTAGCGTTGCCAAAAACATTCAGTACTTC. Protein sequence: CASRATSVAKNIQYF. The chain couples TRBV2 to TRBJ2-4, with TRBD2 matching 7 bases. V lost 6 bases, J lost 1 base, and 6 bases stayed unmatched. CDR1 and CDR2 (germline): SNHLY, FYNNEI. The CDR3 totals 15 residues.

The J gene is TRBJ1-5, the V gene TRBV5-6; D is unresolved. The CDR3 contains 15 residues. The ends were cut back, 4 bases at V and 2 bases at J, with 13 bases in the middle. Germline V lookup: CDR1 SGHDT, CDR2 YYEEEE. The DNA for the CDR3 is TGTGCCAGCAGCCCTTGGGCCTCTGGCAATCAGCCCCAGCATTTT. It yields the protein CASSPWASGNQPQHF. Complete variable domain (other parts from reference TRBV5-6 and TRBJ1-5): DAGVTQSPTHLIKTRGQQVTLRCSPKSGHDTVSWYQQALGQGPQFIFQYYEEEERQRGNFPDRFSGHQFPNYSSELNVNALLLGDSALYLCASSPWASGNQPQHFGDGTRLSIL.

V is TRBV28 and J is TRBJ1-2; D perhaps matches TRBD1 (6 bases). Germline CDR1 reads MDHEN; CDR2 reads SYDVKM. This CDR3 contains 13 residues. The germline V and J ends were trimmed by 3 bases and 5 bases, with 10 bases remaining between them. CDR3 protein: CASSFSRGYGYTF. CDR3 DNA: TGTGCCAGCAGTTTTTCCAGGGGTTATGGCTACACCTTC.

The chain uses TRBV4-2 and TRBJ2-2; TRBD1 agrees at 7 bases. CDR3 size: 18 residues. Germline V CDR1 and CDR2: LGHNA, YNFKEQ. Trimming cost V 0 bases and J 4 bases; bases outside gene matches: 11. CDR3 protein: CASSQDPVVRGSTGELFF. In nucleotides, the CDR3 is TGTGCCAGCAGCCAAGATCCTGTCGTCAGGGGGAGCACCGGGGAGCTGTTTTTT.

J is TRBJ1-1 and V is TRBV9; D possibly corresponds to TRBD1 (6 bases). The V gene lost 0 bases and the J gene lost 5 bases, with 8 bases spanning the gap. The CDR3 contains 13 residues. Germline V lookup: CDR1 SGDLS, CDR2 YYNGEE. The CDR3 coding sequence is TGTGCCAGCAGCGTAGAACAGGGAACTGAAGCTTTCTTT. The encoded protein is CASSVEQGTEAFF.